This record covers a single T cell receptor (beta chain). The antigen is not known. TCRdb's table, derived via immunoSEQ multiplex PCR, lists solely in-frame clones and lacks some. Of about 120,000 clones in the sample, over 75% were seen once. The record originates from a study of T cell responses to AZD1222 COVID-19 vaccine. This CDR3 comprises 14 residues. V lost 5 bases, J lost 7 bases, and 8 bases stayed unmatched. Germline V lookup: CDR1 SEHNR, CDR2 FQNEAQ (reference sequence). Points from the study as a whole: Spike-wide coverage was observed for vaccine-associated CD4 TCRs, with dominant responses at 160-218 and 743-854.

The receptor comes from an adult in good health. The rearrangement uses TRBV7-9 and TRBJ2-1; the match to TRBD2 covers 7 bases. Source: peripheral blood, taken on day 0 of AZD1222 vaccination. The CDR3 loop reads CASSRTSPGNEQFF. As DNA, the CDR3 is TGTGCCAGCAGCCGGACTAGTCCGGGTAATGAGCAGTTCTTC.